This T cell receptor (beta chain) was observed in a study of identifying expanded T cells in peripheral blood. Study observations and caveats: Over around two and four weeks, about 16 and 19 clones changed, versus 1.2 between replicates. Across healthy donors, higher total template counts meant significantly greater roughly 2-week count variance.

CDR3 length: 18 amino acids. Healthy donors had no documented immune events, such as infections, while sampled. The count of this clone is one. Its target is unknown. Some clones are missing from TCRdb's copy, which holds only in-frame ones; the method was immunoSEQ multiplex PCR. There are just over 90,000 clones in the sample; around nine tenths occur only once, and 3.5% to 4.5% lies in the top ten. The receptor was derived from a person between 18 and 69 years old in good health. The V call is TRBV12-1, the J call TRBJ2-7; the table gives TRBD2 as D, unverified against the DNA. TRBV12-1 is marked as a pseudogene. The sequenced material came from blood. The CDR3: CASSFRGPSSGGRFEQYF. For the CDR3, the DNA is TGTGCCAGCAGCTTCCGTGGGCCGTCTTCGGGAGGGCGCTTCGAGCAGTACTTC.